These T cell receptor beta chains were read from a single sample in a study of blood T cell repertoires in COVID-19. Repertoires were generated with immunoSEQ multiplex PCR, while TCRdb's copy carries only in-frame clones and drops some. The data contain hundreds of thousands of clones, approximately 89% of them singletons. Specimen: PBMCs or T cells enriched from blood (not recorded which). These TCRs come from a woman in her thirties with acute COVID-19. CDR3s include the opening cysteine and the closing phenylalanine or tryptophan. Fields, in order: CDR3 protein, CDR3 DNA, clone size, J gene, D gene, V gene. The D gene is left open where the match is weak. Clone size is given for some rows only: seen once, a few or many times, or a class if the clone is expanded.

CASSPQGGGVEANVLTF TGTGCCAGCTCACCGCAGGGTGGCGGGGTTGAGGCCAACGTCCTGACTTTC NA TRBJ2-6 NA TRBV18
CASSPTGNNQPQHF TGTGCCAGCAGCCCGACAGGGAACAATCAGCCCCAGCATTTT NA TRBJ1-5 TRBD1 TRBV7-9
CASSPRDRVNTEAFF TGTGCCAGTAGTCCCCGGGACAGGGTGAACACTGAAGCTTTCTTT NA TRBJ1-1 TRBD1 TRBV19
CASSQDRGNQPQHF TGCGCCAGCAGCCAAGACAGGGGGAATCAGCCCCAGCATTTT NA TRBJ1-5 TRBD1 TRBV4-1
CASSPERRTGELFF TGTGCCAGCAGCCCGGAGAGACGGACCGGGGAGCTGTTTTTT NA TRBJ2-2 NA TRBV11-2
CASSLGQGRAEKLFF TGTGCCAGCAGCTTAGGCCAGGGGAGGGCTGAAAAACTGTTTTTT NA TRBJ1-4 NA TRBV11-2
CASSDGGIDYEKLFF TGTGCCAGCAGCGACGGAGGAATTGATTATGAAAAACTGTTTTTT NA TRBJ1-4 NA TRBV11-2
CASSPGTAVGSPLHF TGTGCCAGTAGTCCAGGGACAGCGGTAGGTTCACCCCTCCACTTT NA TRBJ1-6 TRBD1 TRBV19
CASSPFLLNTEAFF TGTGCCAGCTCACCATTCCTCCTGAACACTGAAGCTTTCTTT NA TRBJ1-1 NA TRBV18
CAVSSGFESNQPQHF TGTGCCGTGAGTTCGGGGTTTGAAAGCAATCAGCCCCAGCATTTT NA TRBJ1-5 NA TRBV10-3
CASSPSGGNLLAKNIQYF TGTGCCAGCAGCCCTAGCGGGGGAAATCTGCTAGCCAAAAACATTCAGTACTTC once TRBJ2-4 TRBD2 TRBV6-2/TRBV6-3
CASSRRDSGNQPQHF TGCGCCAGCAGCCGACGGGACTCAGGCAATCAGCCCCAGCATTTT NA TRBJ1-5 NA TRBV4-1
CASSQGGRMNTEAFF TGCGCCAGCAGCCAAGGGGGCCGCATGAACACTGAAGCTTTCTTT once TRBJ1-1 NA TRBV4-1
CASSETGGADEKLFF TGTGCCAGCAGTGAGACAGGGGGCGCGGATGAAAAACTGTTTTTT NA TRBJ1-4 TRBD1 TRBV28
CASSFQPGENYGYTF TGTGCCAGCAGCTTCCAGCCAGGGGAGAATTATGGCTACACCTTC NA TRBJ1-2 NA TRBV7-8
CASSQALRSTDTQYF TGCGCCAGCAGCCAAGCTTTGCGGAGCACAGATACGCAGTATTTT NA TRBJ2-3 NA TRBV4-1
CASSQSSGGRYGYTF TGTGCCAGCAGCCAATCTTCAGGGGGCCGGTATGGCTACACCTTC NA TRBJ1-2 TRBD1 TRBV7-2
CASSFTGGTGYTF TGCGCCAGCAGCTTTACAGGGGGAACTGGCTACACCTTC NA TRBJ1-2 TRBD1 TRBV5-1
CATSEGTDYNEQFF TGTGCCACCAGTGAAGGGACAGACTACAATGAGCAGTTCTTC NA TRBJ2-1 TRBD1 TRBV24-1
CASSEGDRAYEQYF TGTGCCAGCAGTGAAGGGGACAGGGCCTACGAGCAGTACTTC NA TRBJ2-7 TRBD1 TRBV25-1
CASSPGQFYEQYF TGTGCCAGCAGTCCGGGACAGTTCTACGAGCAGTACTTC NA TRBJ2-7 TRBD1 TRBV2
CASSSYSGRGTQYF TGTGCCAGCAGTTCCTACTCGGGTAGGGGGACCCAGTACTTC NA TRBJ2-5 NA TRBV6-2/TRBV6-3
CASSQFTSGGYQETQYF TGCGCCAGCAGCCAGTTTACTAGCGGGGGGTACCAAGAGACCCAGTACTTC NA TRBJ2-5 TRBD2 TRBV4-1
CASSLYRGNQPQHF TGTGCCAGCAGTTTGTACAGGGGCAATCAGCCCCAGCATTTT NA TRBJ1-5 NA TRBV27
CASSVGGGSSTDTQYF TGTGCCAGCAGCGTAGGGGGGGGCTCTAGCACAGATACGCAGTATTTT NA TRBJ2-3 NA TRBV9
CASSSGGLAALETQYF TGCGCCAGCAGCTCGGGGGGACTAGCGGCCCTGGAGACCCAGTACTTC NA TRBJ2-5 TRBD2 TRBV5-1
CASSIGSTVWQPQHF TGTGCCAGTAGTATAGGGTCGACAGTGTGGCAGCCCCAGCATTTT NA TRBJ1-5 NA TRBV19
CASSWDRGDNGYTF TGCGCCAGCAGCTGGGACAGGGGGGACAATGGCTACACCTTC NA TRBJ1-2 TRBD1 TRBV5-1
CASSLGQANTEAFF TGTGCCAGCAGCTTGGGACAGGCCAACACTGAAGCTTTCTTT NA TRBJ1-1 TRBD1 TRBV7-2
CASSQDLGGAFF TGTGCCAGCAGCCAAGATTTGGGAGGGGCTTTCTTT NA TRBJ1-1 NA TRBV3-1/TRBV3-2
CASSIVSGRVGETFF TGTGCCAGTAGTATAGTGAGCGGGAGGGTTGGAGAAACTTTCTTT NA TRBJ1-1 NA TRBV19
CASSLTGVSGNTIYF TGTGCCAGCAGTTTAACAGGGGTCTCTGGAAACACCATATATTTT NA TRBJ1-3 TRBD1 TRBV27
CASSRGTGGSTQPQHF TGTGCCAGTAGTAGGGGGACAGGGGGTTCCACTCAGCCCCAGCATTTT NA TRBJ1-5 TRBD1 TRBV19
CAWNRRAGTEAFF TGTGCCTGGAACCGCAGGGCAGGCACTGAAGCTTTCTTT few TRBJ1-1 NA TRBV30
CSARQGLGGYTF TGCAGCGCCCGACAGGGTCTGGGGGGCTACACCTTC NA TRBJ1-2 TRBD1 TRBV29-1
CASSLGSTEGYTF TGCGCCAGCAGTCTTGGAAGTACGGAGGGCTACACCTTC NA TRBJ1-2 NA TRBV5-1
CASSATANYGYTF TGTGCCAGCAGCGCGACAGCTAACTATGGCTACACCTTC NA TRBJ1-2 NA TRBV9
CASSQDSLTRATNEKLFF TGCGCCAGCAGCCAAGATTCCCTGACTCGGGCAACTAATGAAAAACTGTTTTTT NA TRBJ1-4 NA TRBV4-1
CASSPSLRIGYTF TGTGCCAGCAGCCCTAGTCTGAGAATCGGCTACACCTTC once TRBJ1-2 NA TRBV14
CASSLWEVNTEAFF TGTGCCAGCAGCCTCTGGGAGGTGAACACTGAAGCTTTCTTT NA TRBJ1-1 NA TRBV9
CSVELGKNTEAFF TGCAGCGTTGAATTGGGCAAGAACACTGAAGCTTTCTTT NA TRBJ1-1 NA TRBV29-1
CALQGDRTGELFF TGTGCTCTACAGGGGGATCGTACCGGGGAGCTGTTTTTT many TRBJ2-2 TRBD1 TRBV28
CASSQDPLPTSGGPADLYEQYF TGTGCCAGCAGCCAAGATCCCCTCCCGACTAGCGGGGGCCCCGCAGACCTCTACGAGCAGTACTTC few TRBJ2-7 TRBD2 TRBV3-1/TRBV3-2
CAVHTESSGNTIYF TGTGCCGTCCACACAGAGAGCTCTGGAAACACCATATATTTT NA TRBJ1-3 NA TRBV30
CASSLGPAGYEQYF TGTGCCAGCAGTTTAGGTCCCGCCGGTTACGAGCAGTACTTC NA TRBJ2-7 NA TRBV27
CASSSSGYTGELFF TGTGCCAGCAGCTCGTCAGGTTACACCGGGGAGCTGTTTTTT NA TRBJ2-2 NA TRBV7-2
CASSLAQATDTQYF TGTGCCAGCAGCTTGGCTCAGGCTACAGATACGCAGTATTTT NA TRBJ2-3 NA TRBV5-5
CASSTRLAGANVLTF TGTGCCAGCAGTACAAGACTGGCTGGGGCCAACGTCCTGACTTTC NA TRBJ2-6 NA TRBV27
CASSGSRRGTEAFF TGTGCCAGCAGTGGCTCGCGAAGGGGCACTGAAGCTTTCTTT NA TRBJ1-1 NA TRBV2
CASSLIALGGGSFNEQFF TGTGCCAGCTCACTCATCGCGCTGGGCGGGGGTAGTTTCAATGAGCAGTTCTTC NA TRBJ2-1 TRBD2 TRBV18
CASSQGQSNQPQHF TGTGCCAGCAGCCAAGGACAGAGCAATCAGCCCCAGCATTTT NA TRBJ1-5 NA TRBV3-1/TRBV3-2
CASSIERQFSTDTQYF TGTGCCAGTAGTATAGAGAGACAGTTCAGCACAGATACGCAGTATTTT NA TRBJ2-3 NA TRBV19
CAWSPKRGGIVHEQFF TGTGCCTGGAGTCCCAAGCGGGGGGGAATTGTGCATGAGCAGTTCTTC NA TRBJ2-1 TRBD2 TRBV30
CASSYQGNEQFF TGTGCCAGCAGTTATCAGGGGAATGAGCAGTTCTTC NA TRBJ2-1 NA TRBV12-3/TRBV12-4
CASSKLPPSGVCAGANVLTF TGTGCCAGCAGCAAGCTCCCCCCTAGCGGAGTCTGCGCTGGGGCCAACGTCCTGACTTTC NA TRBJ2-6 NA TRBV21-1
CASSRAQGAVNYGYTF TGTGCCAGTAGCCGAGCACAGGGGGCGGTTAACTATGGCTACACCTTC once TRBJ1-2 TRBD1 TRBV19
CASSWGGGEIYEQYF TGTGCCAGCAGCTGGGGGGGCGGCGAAATCTACGAGCAGTACTTC once TRBJ2-7 NA TRBV5-6
CASSLFPGDGEQYF TGTGCCAGCAGCTTATTTCCAGGGGACGGCGAGCAGTACTTC NA TRBJ2-7 NA TRBV7-2
CASRLGLGRLDNEQFF TGTGCCAGCAGACTGGGACTGGGACGCTTGGACAATGAGCAGTTCTTC few TRBJ2-1 NA TRBV7-9
CASSIAAKGDPNSPLHF TGTGCCAGCAGTATAGCGGCAAAAGGGGACCCCAATTCACCCCTCCACTTT NA TRBJ1-6 NA TRBV28